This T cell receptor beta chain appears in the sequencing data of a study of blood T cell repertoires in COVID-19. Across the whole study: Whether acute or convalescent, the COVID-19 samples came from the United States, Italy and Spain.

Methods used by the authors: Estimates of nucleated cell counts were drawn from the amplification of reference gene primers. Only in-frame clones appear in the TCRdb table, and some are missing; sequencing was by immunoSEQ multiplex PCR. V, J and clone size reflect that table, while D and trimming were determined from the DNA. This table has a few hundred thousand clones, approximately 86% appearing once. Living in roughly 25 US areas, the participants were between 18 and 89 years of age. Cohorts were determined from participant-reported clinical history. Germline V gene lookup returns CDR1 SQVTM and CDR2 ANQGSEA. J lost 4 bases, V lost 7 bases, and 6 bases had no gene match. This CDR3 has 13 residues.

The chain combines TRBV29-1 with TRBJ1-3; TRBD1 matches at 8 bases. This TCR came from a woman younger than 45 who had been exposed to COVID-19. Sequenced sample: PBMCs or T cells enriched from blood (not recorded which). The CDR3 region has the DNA TGCAGCGCCGCGGACAGGGTCGGAAACACCATATATTTT. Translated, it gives CSAADRVGNTIYF.